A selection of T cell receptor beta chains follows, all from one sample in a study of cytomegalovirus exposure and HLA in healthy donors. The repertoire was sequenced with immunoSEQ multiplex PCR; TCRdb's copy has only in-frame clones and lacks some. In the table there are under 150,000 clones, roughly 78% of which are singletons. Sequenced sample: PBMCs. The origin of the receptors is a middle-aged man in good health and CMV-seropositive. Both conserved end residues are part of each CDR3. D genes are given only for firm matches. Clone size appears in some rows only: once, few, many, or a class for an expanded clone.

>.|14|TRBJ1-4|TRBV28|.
TGTGCCAGCATGAGGGTTGCAACTAATGAAAAACTGTTTTTT
CASMRVATNEKLFF
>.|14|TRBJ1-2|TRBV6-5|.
TGTGCCAGCAGTTACTCGGGGGGTCGCTATGGCTACACCTTC
CASSYSGGRYGYTF
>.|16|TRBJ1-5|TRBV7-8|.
TGTGCCAGCAGCTTAAGAGCAGGGGCCGGCAATCAGCCCCAGCATTTT
CASSLRAGAGNQPQHF
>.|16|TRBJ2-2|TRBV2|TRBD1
TGTGCCAGCACCCACCCCGGGACAGGGACCACCGGGGAGCTGTTTTTT
CASTHPGTGTTGELFF
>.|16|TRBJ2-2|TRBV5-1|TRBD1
TGCGCCAGCAGCCCGGGGACAGCTCCGAACACCGGGGAGCTGTTTTTT
CASSPGTAPNTGELFF
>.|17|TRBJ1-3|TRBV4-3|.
TGCGCCAGCAGCCAAGAATTCGCCAGGGGCTCCGGAAACACCATATATTTT
CASSQEFARGSGNTIYF
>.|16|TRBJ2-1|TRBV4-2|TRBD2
TGTGCCAGCAGCCAAGTTGGAACTAGCGGTCTCAATGAGCAGTTCTTC
CASSQVGTSGLNEQFF
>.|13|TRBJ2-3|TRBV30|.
TGTGCCTGGAACGTACAGAGCACAGATACGCAGTATTTT
CAWNVQSTDTQYF
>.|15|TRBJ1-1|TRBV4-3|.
TGCGCCAGCAGCCAAGATTTGGGGAGGGACACTGAAGCTTTCTTT
CASSQDLGRDTEAFF
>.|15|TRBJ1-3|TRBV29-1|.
TGCAGCGCCAATGGGGGACTCCCCTCTGGAAACACCATATATTTT
CSANGGLPSGNTIYF
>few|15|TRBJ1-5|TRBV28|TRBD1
TGTGCCAGCAGTCCCGGACAGGGGAGGAATCAGCCCCAGCATTTT
CASSPGQGRNQPQHF
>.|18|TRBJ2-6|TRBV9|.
TGTGCCAGCAGCTTTTTCGGTCCTTTCCATTCTGGGGCCAACGTCCTGACTTTC
CASSFFGPFHSGANVLTF
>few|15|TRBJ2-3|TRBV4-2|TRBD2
TGTGCCAGCAGCCCATCAGGCGGGAGCACGGATACGCAGTATTTT
CASSPSGGSTDTQYF
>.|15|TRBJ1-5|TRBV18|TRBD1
TGTGCCAGCTCAACCGACAGGGGGATCAATCAGCCCCAGCATTTT
CASSTDRGINQPQHF
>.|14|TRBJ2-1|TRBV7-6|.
TGTGCCAGCAGCTCTTCTAGTCTGTACAATGAGCAGTTCTTC
CASSSSSLYNEQFF
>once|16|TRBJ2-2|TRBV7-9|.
TGTGCCAGCAGCCCCGGGACAAACCTGTTGGCCGGGGAGCTGTTTTTT
CASSPGTNLLAGELFF
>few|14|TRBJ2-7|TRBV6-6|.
TGTGCCAGCAGTAGAGGCGGGGACTCCTACGAGCAGTACTTC
CASSRGGDSYEQYF
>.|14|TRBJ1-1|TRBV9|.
TGTGCCAGCAGCGCGACAGGCCTAGGGGCTGAAGCTTTCTTT
CASSATGLGAEAFF
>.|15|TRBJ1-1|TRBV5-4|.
TGTGCCAGCAGCCTGGATCGTGTAGTGAACACTGAAGCTTTCTTT
CASSLDRVVNTEAFF
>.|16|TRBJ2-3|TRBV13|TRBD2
TGTGCCAGCAGCTTCATTAGCGGGAGGGGTGGAGATACGCAGTATTTT
CASSFISGRGGDTQYF
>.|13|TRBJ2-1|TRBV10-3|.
TGTGCCACACGGCCCGGGGTAGTAGATGAGCAGTTCTTC
CATRPGVVDEQFF
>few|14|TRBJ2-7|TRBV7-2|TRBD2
TGTGCCAGCAGCTTGACTAGCGGGAGGAGCGAGCAGTACTTC
CASSLTSGRSEQYF
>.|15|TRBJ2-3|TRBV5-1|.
TGCGCCAGCAGCTTGAAAGAGGGAAGCACAGATACGCAGTATTTT
CASSLKEGSTDTQYF
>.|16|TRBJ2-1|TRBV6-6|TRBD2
TGTGCCAGCACCAACTTACTAGCGGCGAAGGGGAATGAGCAGTTCTTC
CASTNLLAAKGNEQFF
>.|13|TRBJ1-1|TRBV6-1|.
TGTGCCAGCAGTGAAATCATGAGCACTGAAGCTTTCTTT
CASSEIMSTEAFF
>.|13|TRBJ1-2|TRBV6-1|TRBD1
TGTGCCAGCAGACACACAGGGGACTATGGCTACACCTTC
CASRHTGDYGYTF
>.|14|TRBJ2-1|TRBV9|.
TGTGCCAGCAGCGTAGACGGGAGTAACGATGAGCAGTTCTTC
CASSVDGSNDEQFF
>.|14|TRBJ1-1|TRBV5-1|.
TGCGCCAGCAGCTTGCGGACAGAGAACACTGAAGCTTTCTTT
CASSLRTENTEAFF
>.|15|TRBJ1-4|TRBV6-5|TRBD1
TGTGCCAGCACCGAAGGACAGGGTTTGGTAGAAAAACTGTTTTTT
CASTEGQGLVEKLFF
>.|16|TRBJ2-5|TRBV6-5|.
TGTGCCAGCAGTTCCCGGACAAGTGTGGGCCAAGAGACCCAGTACTTC
CASSSRTSVGQETQYF
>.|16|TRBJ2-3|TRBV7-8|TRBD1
TGTGCCAGCAGCCGCGATCGACAGGGACGCACAGATACGCAGTATTTT
CASSRDRQGRTDTQYF
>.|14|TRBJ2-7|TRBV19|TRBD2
TGTGCCAGCAAACCGGGACTAGCGACCTACGAGCAGTACTTC
CASKPGLATYEQYF
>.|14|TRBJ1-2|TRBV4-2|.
TGTGCCAGCAGCCAAACTGAGTTTTCGGATGGCTACACCTTC
CASSQTEFSDGYTF
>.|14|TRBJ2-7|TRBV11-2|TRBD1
TGTGCCAGCAGCCTTAACAGGGGGGCAGGGGAACAGTACTTC
CASSLNRGAGEQYF
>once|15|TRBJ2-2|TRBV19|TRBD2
TGTGCCAGTAGTATACTAGCGGGAGTGGATAGGGAGCTGTTTTTT
CASSILAGVDRELFF
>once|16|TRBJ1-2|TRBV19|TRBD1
TGTGCCAGTAGTATAAACGACAGGGGGCCTGCCTATGGCTACACCTTC
CASSINDRGPAYGYTF
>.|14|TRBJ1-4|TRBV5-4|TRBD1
TGTGCCAGCAGCGCCGGGACAGCTAATGAAAAACTGTTTTTT
CASSAGTANEKLFF
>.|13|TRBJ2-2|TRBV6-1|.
TGTGCCAGCAGTGAAATCAGCACCGGGGAGCTGTTTTTT
CASSEISTGELFF
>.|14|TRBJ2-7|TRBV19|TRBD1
TGTGCCAGTATGCCCGGGACAGGGGACTACGAGCAGTACTTC
CASMPGTGDYEQYF
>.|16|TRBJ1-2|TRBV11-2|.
TGTGCCAGCAGAAGCATCCGAGACAGGCCTAACTATGGCTACACCTTC
CASRSIRDRPNYGYTF
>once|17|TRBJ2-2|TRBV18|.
TGTGCCAGCTCACCTATATTTACTCAAGACAGCACCGGGGAGCTGTTTTTT
CASSPIFTQDSTGELFF
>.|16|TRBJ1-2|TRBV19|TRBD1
TGTGCCAGTATGGGGGGACAGCCTGAAAATAACTATGGCTACACCTTC
CASMGGQPENNYGYTF
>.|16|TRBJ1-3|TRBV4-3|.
TGCGCCAGCAGCCCCCACCTGACGATGGGCGGAAACACCATATATTTT
CASSPHLTMGGNTIYF
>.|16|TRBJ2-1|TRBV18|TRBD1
TGTGCCAGCTCACCAGGTACGGCAGGGGGTAGGAATGAGCAGTTCTTC
CASSPGTAGGRNEQFF
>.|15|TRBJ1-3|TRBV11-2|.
TGTGCCAGCAGCCCCCCCGGGGGGTTTGGAAACACCATATATTTT
CASSPPGGFGNTIYF
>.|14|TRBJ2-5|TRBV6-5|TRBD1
TGTGCCAGCAGCAACAGGGGGCTGGGAGAGACCCAGTACTTC
CASSNRGLGETQYF
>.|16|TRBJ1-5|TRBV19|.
TGTGCCAGTAGTATTCTACTACAGGGTAGCAATCAGCCCCAGCATTTT
CASSILLQGSNQPQHF